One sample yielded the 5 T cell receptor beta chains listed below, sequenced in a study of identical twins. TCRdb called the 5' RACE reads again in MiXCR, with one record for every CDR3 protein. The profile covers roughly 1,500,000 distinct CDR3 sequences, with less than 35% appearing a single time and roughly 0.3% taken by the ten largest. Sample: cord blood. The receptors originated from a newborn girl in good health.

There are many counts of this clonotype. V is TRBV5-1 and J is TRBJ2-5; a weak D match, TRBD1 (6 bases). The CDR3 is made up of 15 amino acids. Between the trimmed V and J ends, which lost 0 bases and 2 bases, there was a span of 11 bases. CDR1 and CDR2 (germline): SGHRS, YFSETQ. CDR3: CASSLATGPQETQYF. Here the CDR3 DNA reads TGCGCCAGCAGCTTGGCGACAGGCCCTCAAGAGACCCAGTACTTC.

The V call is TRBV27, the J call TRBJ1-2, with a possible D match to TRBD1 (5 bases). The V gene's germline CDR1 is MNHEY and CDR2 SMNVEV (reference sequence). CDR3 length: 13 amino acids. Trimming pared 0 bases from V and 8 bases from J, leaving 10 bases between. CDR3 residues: CASSLSTGLGYTF. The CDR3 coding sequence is TGTGCCAGCAGTTTATCGACGGGGCTCGGCTACACCTTC.

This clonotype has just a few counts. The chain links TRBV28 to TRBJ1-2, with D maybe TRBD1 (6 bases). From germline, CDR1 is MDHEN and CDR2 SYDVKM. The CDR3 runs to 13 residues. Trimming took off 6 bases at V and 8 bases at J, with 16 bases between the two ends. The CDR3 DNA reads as TGTGCCAGCAGCACCCGGGGGGCTGAAGGCTACACCTTC. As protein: CASSTRGAEGYTF.

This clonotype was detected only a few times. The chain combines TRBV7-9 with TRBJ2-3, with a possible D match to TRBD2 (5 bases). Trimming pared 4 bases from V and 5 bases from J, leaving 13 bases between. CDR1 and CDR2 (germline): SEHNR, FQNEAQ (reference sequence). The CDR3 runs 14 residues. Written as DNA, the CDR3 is TGTGCCAGCAGCTCCCTAGAAGAGGGAGATACGCAGTATTTT. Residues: CASSSLEEGDTQYF.

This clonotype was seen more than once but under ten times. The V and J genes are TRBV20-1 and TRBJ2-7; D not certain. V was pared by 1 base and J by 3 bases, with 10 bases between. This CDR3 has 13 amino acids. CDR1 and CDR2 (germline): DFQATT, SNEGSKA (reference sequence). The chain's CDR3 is CSARGRISYEQYF. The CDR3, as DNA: TGCAGTGCTAGAGGGCGGATTAGCTACGAGCAGTACTTC.